These T cell receptor beta chains were read from a single sample in a study of cytomegalovirus exposure and HLA in healthy donors. Some clones are missing from TCRdb's copy, which holds only in-frame ones; the method was immunoSEQ multiplex PCR. The sample holds some 150,000 clones, more than 60% seen once. The specimen was PBMCs. The receptor set was obtained from a man aged 40-49 years in good health and CMV-seronegative. Each CDR3 is given with its conserved first and last residue. Each record gives: CDR3 DNA, CDR3 protein, V gene, D gene, J gene, clone size. D genes are given only for firm matches. The size of a clone is reported for some rows only, either as once, few or many, or as a class for expanded clones.

DNA: TGTGCCAGCATCGGGGGGTTTGATAATTCACCCCTCCACTTT; CDR3: CASIGGFDNSPLHF; V: TRBV2; D: .; J: TRBJ1-6; size: few
DNA: TGTGCCAGCAGCTTCGGGACAGGGCCGAATGAGCAGTTCTTC; CDR3: CASSFGTGPNEQFF; V: TRBV5-4; D: TRBD1; J: TRBJ2-1; size: .
DNA: TGTGCCAGCAGCACCATCGGACAGGGGAAAAGCTCCTACGAGCAGTACTTC; CDR3: CASSTIGQGKSSYEQYF; V: TRBV5-4; D: TRBD1; J: TRBJ2-7; size: .
DNA: TGTGCCAGTAGTATCCGGTACACTGAAGCTTTCTTT; CDR3: CASSIRYTEAFF; V: TRBV19; D: .; J: TRBJ1-1; size: .
DNA: TGCGCCAGCAGCTTGGATGGCAGGGGGGCTAACTATGGCTACACCTTC; CDR3: CASSLDGRGANYGYTF; V: TRBV5-1; D: TRBD1; J: TRBJ1-2; size: .
DNA: TGTGCCAGCAGCTCAGGGTATTCACCCCTCCACTTT; CDR3: CASSSGYSPLHF; V: TRBV7-3; D: .; J: TRBJ1-6; size: .
DNA: TGTGCCAGCAGTTCTAACAGGGGTTCCTACGAGCAGTACTTC; CDR3: CASSSNRGSYEQYF; V: TRBV27; D: TRBD1; J: TRBJ2-7; size: .
DNA: TGCAGCGTTGATCTCATGACAGGGGGCTTATATGGCTACACCTTC; CDR3: CSVDLMTGGLYGYTF; V: TRBV29-1; D: TRBD1; J: TRBJ1-2; size: .
DNA: TGTGCCAGCAGCTTCGGGGGGGGATCAGATACGCAGTATTTT; CDR3: CASSFGGGSDTQYF; V: TRBV11-1; D: TRBD2; J: TRBJ2-3; size: .
DNA: TGTGCCAGCAGCGTAACGACGGGGGGCTACGAGCAGTACTTC; CDR3: CASSVTTGGYEQYF; V: TRBV9; D: TRBD2; J: TRBJ2-7; size: .
DNA: TGCGCCAGCAGCGGGGGGACTTCTGGAGAGACCCAGTACTTC; CDR3: CASSGGTSGETQYF; V: TRBV5-1; D: .; J: TRBJ2-5; size: .
DNA: TGTGCCAGCAGTTCCTTCGGACAGGGCGGATCAAACTATGGCTACACCTTC; CDR3: CASSSFGQGGSNYGYTF; V: TRBV28; D: TRBD1; J: TRBJ1-2; size: .
DNA: TGTGCCAGCAGCTTGGGGGGGCACACCGGGGAGCTGTTTTTT; CDR3: CASSLGGHTGELFF; V: TRBV7-2; D: .; J: TRBJ2-2; size: .
DNA: TGTGCCAGCTCACCGTCGGGGGGGCAGGAGACCCAGTACTTC; CDR3: CASSPSGGQETQYF; V: TRBV18; D: TRBD2; J: TRBJ2-5; size: once
DNA: TGTGCCAGCAGCTCGACAGGGCCCGGGGAGCTGTTTTTT; CDR3: CASSSTGPGELFF; V: TRBV7-7; D: TRBD1; J: TRBJ2-2; size: .
DNA: TGTGCCATCCCCTACAGGGGACGGTATAGTAATCAGCCCCAGCATTTT; CDR3: CAIPYRGRYSNQPQHF; V: TRBV10-3; D: TRBD1; J: TRBJ1-5; size: once
DNA: TGTGCCAGCAGCTCCGACGGGGCGGGACCCAACTATGGCTACACCTTC; CDR3: CASSSDGAGPNYGYTF; V: TRBV5-4; D: .; J: TRBJ1-2; size: few
DNA: TGCGCCAGCAGCTTGTGGGCAGGGGGCTCCTACGAGCAGTACTTC; CDR3: CASSLWAGGSYEQYF; V: TRBV5-1; D: TRBD1; J: TRBJ2-7; size: .
DNA: TGCGCCAGCAGCTTGGGGGGAGATAATTCACCCCTCCACTTT; CDR3: CASSLGGDNSPLHF; V: TRBV5-1; D: .; J: TRBJ1-6; size: .
DNA: TGTGCCAGTAGTAACAGGGGACCAAACATTCAGTACTTC; CDR3: CASSNRGPNIQYF; V: TRBV19; D: TRBD1; J: TRBJ2-4; size: once
DNA: TGTGCCAGCAGCCCCTCCGGTAGCAATCAGCCCCAGCATTTT; CDR3: CASSPSGSNQPQHF; V: TRBV9; D: .; J: TRBJ1-5; size: .
DNA: TGCGCCAGCAGCTTGCTGAGCTCCTACAATGAGCAGTTCTTC; CDR3: CASSLLSSYNEQFF; V: TRBV5-1; D: .; J: TRBJ2-1; size: .
DNA: TGTGCCAGCAGCGTAGAATCGCGAGCGGGGTTCAACGAGCAGTACTTC; CDR3: CASSVESRAGFNEQYF; V: TRBV9; D: TRBD2; J: TRBJ2-7; size: .